What follows is one T cell receptor beta chain and its context. The method was immunoSEQ multiplex PCR; TCRdb's version includes in-frame clones alone and lacks a portion of them. The top ten clones hold around 7% of a sample with about 160,000 clones, around 82% of them seen once. Seattle patients were enrolled during active infection and followed longitudinally. The entry originates in a study of blood T cell repertoires in COVID-19. V gave up 4 bases and J gave up 0 bases; unmatched junction bases: 4. From germline, CDR1 is SNHLY and CDR2 FYNNEI. The CDR3 is made up of 15 amino acids. The sequenced material came from peripheral blood. The chain uses TRBV2 and TRBJ2-3; 7 positions match TRBD2. This clonotype originated in a woman aged 40 to 55 with COVID-19, enrolled during active disease. The CDR3 sequence: CASSGLAASTDTQYF. The CDR3 DNA reads TGTGCCAGCAGTGGGCTAGCGGCTAGCACAGATACGCAGTATTTT.